The 28 T cell receptor beta chains in this list originate from one sample, sequenced in a study of lymphopenia after photon versus proton radiotherapy. The data were produced by immunoSEQ multiplex PCR, yet TCRdb's version contains in-frame clones alone and is incomplete. This sample yields around 160,000 clones, of which 70% to 90% are seen a single time; around 5.1% belongs to the top ten. The sequences come from peripheral blood, collected from a patient treated with photon-based radiotherapy. The receptors come from a middle-aged man with gastric cancer.

Only a few counts were recorded for this clone. The gene calls are TRBV4-2 and TRBJ2-2; D gene ambiguous. Trimming shortened V by 5 bases and J by 4 bases, and 5 bases separated the two germline ends. The CDR3 runs 12 residues. Germline V gene sequence: CDR1 LGHNA, CDR2 YNFKEQ. This CDR3 reads CASSTLTGELFF. CDR3 DNA sequence: TGTGCCAGCAGCACCCTCACCGGGGAGCTGTTTTTT.

The V gene is TRBV18, the J gene TRBJ1-2, with TRBD1 matching over 8 bases. With 5 bases clipped from V and 4 bases from J, the junction kept 9 bases outside the gene matches. The CDR3 spans 15 residues. CDR1 is KGHSH, CDR2 LQKENI, per germline. The CDR3 DNA is TGTGCCAGCTCATCAGGGGGCGCCAAGAGCTATGGCTACACCTTC. This sequence encodes CASSSGGAKSYGYTF.

J is TRBJ1-6 and V is TRBV7-2; D might be TRBD1 (5 bases). Germline V gene sequence: CDR1 SGHTA, CDR2 FQGNSA. CDR3 length: 14 residues. The V end was cut by 1 base, the J end by 6 bases, with 7 bases between. CDR3 amino acids: CASSLVGVNSPLHF. CDR3 coding DNA: TGTGCCAGCAGCTTAGTGGGGGTTAATTCACCCCTCCACTTT.

V is TRBV7-9 and J is TRBJ1-4, with TRBD1 as a possible D gene (6 bases). The CDR3 is 16 amino acids. The germline V gene has CDR1 SEHNR and CDR2 FQNEAQ (reference sequence). The V gene lost 5 bases and the J gene lost 7 bases, with 20 bases spanning the gap. This CDR3 reads CASSPQGGAPSEKLFF. DNA for the CDR3: TGTGCCAGCAGCCCTCAAGGGGGGGCCCCCAGTGAAAAACTGTTTTTT.

The chain couples TRBV5-8 to TRBJ1-5; the match to TRBD1 covers 8 bases. Per the germline V gene, CDR1 is SGHTS and CDR2 is YDEGEE. With V trimmed by 2 bases and J by 9 bases, 7 bases remained unmatched. The CDR3 sequence is 14 residues long. The CDR3 spells CASSLVTGDLPQHF. The CDR3 bases are TGTGCCAGCAGCTTAGTGACAGGGGACCTGCCCCAGCATTTT.

This clone has more than one count but fewer than ten. The chain has TRBV5-8 and TRBJ1-1; 9 bases align to TRBD1. With V trimmed by 4 bases and J by 4 bases, 11 bases remained unmatched. Per the germline V gene, CDR1 is SGHTS and CDR2 is YDEGEE. The CDR3 covers 16 residues. CDR3 residues: CASSARDRVGGTEAFF. The CDR3 DNA is TGTGCCAGCAGCGCCCGGGACAGGGTTGGGGGCACTGAAGCTTTCTTT.

The chain recombines TRBV18 with TRBJ1-2; 7 nucleotides agree with TRBD1. With 1 base clipped from V and 3 bases from J, the junction kept 5 bases outside the gene matches. The CDR3 sequence is 15 residues long. Germline lookup yields CDR1 KGHSH and CDR2 LQKENI. The CDR3 is CASSPQGASDYGYTF. The CDR3 DNA sequence: TGTGCCAGCTCACCACAGGGGGCATCGGACTATGGCTACACCTTC.

The V gene is TRBV6-6, the J gene TRBJ2-7, with 8 bases aligning to TRBD2. The germline gives CDR1 MNHNY, CDR2 SVGAGI (reference sequence). CDR3 size: 15 residues. V lost 4 bases, J lost 2 bases, and 7 bases stayed unmatched. The CDR3 DNA reads as TGTGCCAGCAGTTCCCGCCTAGCGGGTCCCTACGAGCAGTACTTC. Translation gives CASSSRLAGPYEQYF.

V is TRBV4-3 and J is TRBJ2-7; the D is unclear. The CDR3 extends over 14 amino acids. V lost 0 bases and J 0 bases, leaving 6 bases between the germline ends. The V gene's germline CDR1 is LGHNA and CDR2 YSLEER. The CDR3 region is CASSQDPLSYEQYF. The CDR3 DNA is TGCGCCAGCAGCCAAGACCCACTCTCCTACGAGCAGTACTTC.

This rearrangement joins TRBV11-2 to TRBJ2-7; 9 bases fit TRBD2. The CDR3 runs to 16 residues. Germline CDR1 is SGHAT and CDR2 is FQNNGV. The ends lost 5 bases at V and 5 bases at J; junction bases unmatched: 13. Here the CDR3 reads CASSPPPTSGLNEQYF. For the CDR3, the DNA is TGTGCCAGCAGCCCCCCCCCTACTAGCGGGCTAAACGAGCAGTACTTC.

This rearrangement joins TRBV15 to TRBJ1-1; D gene uncertain. Germline V gene lookup returns CDR1 LNHNV and CDR2 YYDKDF (reference sequence). CDR3 length equals 15 residues. Trimming stripped 0 bases from V and 5 bases from J, with 13 bases between. CDR3 in amino acids: CATSRDLASWTEAFF. CDR3 coding DNA: TGTGCCACCAGCAGAGATCTGGCCTCGTGGACTGAAGCTTTCTTT.

V and J are TRBV7-2 and TRBJ1-4; D remains unclear. The CDR3 covers 13 residues. Trimming cost V 6 bases and J 4 bases, with 9 bases left between them. Germline V gives CDR1 SGHTA, CDR2 FQGNSA. The CDR3 loop is CASSRFLNEKLFF. The CDR3 DNA is TGTGCCAGCAGTCGATTCCTTAATGAAAAACTGTTTTTT. Supplemented by reference TRBV7-2 and TRBJ1-4, the full variable domain reads GAGVSQSPSNKVTEKGKDVELRCDPISGHTALYWYRQSLGQGLEFLIYFQGNSAPDKSGLPSDRFSAERTGGSVSTLTIQRTQQEDSAVYLCASSRFLNEKLFFGSGTQLSVL.

This rearrangement joins TRBV5-8 to TRBJ1-5, with TRBD1 as a possible D gene (5 bases). Germline values: CDR1 SGHTS, CDR2 YDEGEE. V was pared by 7 bases and J by 0 bases, with 11 bases between. The CDR3 has 14 amino acids. The DNA for the CDR3 is TGTGCCAGCGAACCGGGACTTAGCAATCAGCCCCAGCATTTT. Amino acid sequence: CASEPGLSNQPQHF. The full variable domain, in which reference TRBV5-8 and TRBJ1-5 provide the parts outside the CDR3, is EAGVTQSPTHLIKTRGQQATLRCSPISGHTSVYWYQQALGLGLQFLLWYDEGEERNRGNFPPRFSGRQFPNYSSELNVNALELEDSALYLCASEPGLSNQPQHFGDGTRLSIL.

This rearrangement joins TRBV4-1 to TRBJ2-3; no definite D call. Germline lookup yields CDR1 MGHRA and CDR2 YSYEKL. The CDR3 spans 14 residues. V was clipped by 1 base and J by 2 bases, with 7 bases between them. CDR3 DNA: TGCGCCAGCAGCCAAGGATCCTTCACAGATACGCAGTATTTT. This sequence encodes CASSQGSFTDTQYF.

This clone was recorded a few times. This chain connects TRBV11-1 to TRBJ2-7, with TRBD2 identical over 11 bases. V trimming: 5 bases; J trimming: 7 bases; junction bases outside the gene matches: 10. From germline, CDR1 is SGHAT and CDR2 FQDESV (reference sequence). The CDR3 consists of 15 residues. Here the CDR3 DNA reads TGTGCCAGCAGCATTCAGACCGGACTAGCGGGTGAGCAGTACTTC. This sequence encodes CASSIQTGLAGEQYF.

This chain joins TRBV14 and TRBJ2-5; the match to TRBD2 covers 7 bases. V lost 2 bases, J lost 3 bases, and 6 bases stayed unmatched. The CDR3 contains 15 residues. The germline V gene has CDR1 SGHDN and CDR2 FVKESK. CDR3 nucleotides: TGTGCCAGCAGCCAATCGACTAGCCCAAAAGAGACCCAGTACTTC. Protein: CASSQSTSPKETQYF.

The V and J genes are TRBV28 and TRBJ1-3; maybe TRBD1 (6 bases). This CDR3 has 14 amino acids. V was pared by 2 bases and J by 2 bases, with 7 bases between. The germline CDR1 and CDR2 sequences are MDHEN and SYDVKM. CDR3 region: CASSLNRAGNTIYF. For the CDR3, the DNA is TGTGCCAGCAGTTTAAACAGGGCTGGAAACACCATATATTTT.

The chain has TRBV7-2 and TRBJ1-1, with D possibly being TRBD1 (5 bases). Trimming took 2 bases from V and 2 from J, leaving 12 bases between them. This CDR3 region has 15 residues. Germline CDR1 reads SGHTA; CDR2 reads FQGNSA. The CDR3, as DNA: TGTGCCAGCAGCTTAACAGGTCCCCAAAACACTGAAGCTTTCTTT. Translation gives CASSLTGPQNTEAFF.

The J gene is TRBJ1-2, the V gene TRBV5-1, with D possibly TRBD1 on 6 matching bases. Trimming stripped 2 bases from V and 2 bases from J, with 13 bases between. There are 15 residues in the CDR3. Looked up from germline, CDR1 is SGHRS and CDR2 is YFSETQ. The CDR3 bases are TGCGCCAGCAGCTTTACAGGGTCCTCAAACTATGGCTACACCTTC. This sequence encodes CASSFTGSSNYGYTF.

The rearrangement links TRBV29-1 to TRBJ1-1; D is perhaps TRBD1 (5 bases). V gave up 6 bases and J gave up 0 bases, with 14 bases separating them. The CDR3 sequence is 14 residues long. Per the germline V gene, CDR1 is SQVTM and CDR2 is ANQGSEA. The CDR3 sequence is CSVGGGTLNTEAFF. DNA of the CDR3: TGCAGCGTGGGTGGTGGGACTTTGAACACTGAAGCTTTCTTT.

The chain is built from TRBV7-9 and TRBJ2-2; 9 bases line up with TRBD1. The CDR3 has 15 residues. V shed 1 base and J 4 bases; nucleotides not matched to a gene: 1. CDR1 SEHNR and CDR2 FQNEAQ come from the germline V gene (reference sequence). CDR3 region: CASSLGDRATGELFF. The CDR3 bases are TGTGCCAGCAGCTTAGGGGACAGGGCCACCGGGGAGCTGTTTTTT. The variable domain in full, completed from reference TRBV7-9 and TRBJ2-2, reads DTGVSQNPRHKITKRGQNVTFRCDPISEHNRLYWYRQTLGQGPEFLTYFQNEAQLEKSRLLSDRFSAERPKGSFSTLEIQRTEQGDSAMYLCASSLGDRATGELFFGEGSRLTVL.

The chain carries TRBV18 and TRBJ2-5; the D is unclear. Trimming removed 0 bases from V and 5 bases from J, with 7 bases in between. In germline, CDR1 is KGHSH, CDR2 LQKENI. This CDR3 is 13 amino acids long. The CDR3 is CASSPPELETQYF. CDR3 DNA: TGTGCCAGCTCACCACCGGAGCTCGAGACCCAGTACTTC.

The J gene is TRBJ1-1, the V gene TRBV10-3; 9 positions agree with TRBD1. Trimming cost V 3 bases and J 7 bases; bases outside gene matches: 9. The CDR3 loop spans 15 amino acids. Germline V gene sequence: CDR1 ENHRY, CDR2 SYGVKD. Here the CDR3 DNA reads TGTGCCATCAGTGACCCGGGACAGGGTATGGGTGAAGCTTTCTTT. Translation gives CAISDPGQGMGEAFF.

This chain joins TRBV30 and TRBJ2-1; TRBD2 is a possible D gene (6 bases). There are 14 residues in the CDR3. Between the trimmed V and J ends, which lost 0 bases and 4 bases, there was a span of 10 bases. Germline-derived CDR1 and CDR2 are GTSNPN and SVGIG (reference sequence). The CDR3 here is CAWSVPGDYNEQFF. CDR3 bases: TGTGCCTGGAGTGTGCCGGGAGATTACAATGAGCAGTTCTTC. The whole variable domain, filled in from reference TRBV30 and TRBJ2-1, reads SQTIHQWPATLVQPVGSPLSLECTVEGTSNPNLYWYRQAAGRGLQLLFYSVGIGQISSEVPQNLSASRPQDRQFILSSKKLLLSDSGFYLCAWSVPGDYNEQFFGPGTRLTVL.

The chain carries TRBV7-2 and TRBJ2-7, with TRBD2 as a possible D gene (6 bases). Germline V CDR1 and CDR2: SGHTA, FQGNSA. The CDR3 totals 17 residues. V lost 2 bases, J lost 2 bases, and 19 bases lay in between. This CDR3 reads CASSLRYSRDFTYEQYF. The CDR3 region has the DNA TGTGCCAGCAGCTTACGCTATTCCCGGGACTTTACCTACGAGCAGTACTTC.

CDR3 coding DNA: TGTGCCAGCAGCCCAATGGCTGAAGCTTTCTTT. As protein: CASSPMAEAFF. This rearrangement joins TRBV7-9 to TRBJ1-1; unclear D gene. Trimming shortened V by 5 bases and J by 6 bases, and 7 bases separated the two germline ends. CDR1 and CDR2 from the germline V gene are SEHNR and FQNEAQ (reference sequence). This CDR3 comprises 11 residues.

The chain combines TRBV7-8 with TRBJ2-5; the D gene is possibly TRBD2 (7 bases). Trimming pared 5 bases from V and 5 bases from J, leaving 18 bases between. The CDR3 runs 15 residues. In germline, CDR1 is SGHVS, CDR2 FQNEAQ. CDR3 in DNA: TGTGCCAGCAGCCCTCGAGGGGGGGCGGGGGAGACCCAGTACTTC. Its protein is CASSPRGGAGETQYF.

J is TRBJ1-1 and V is TRBV6-6; 8 nucleotides line up with TRBD1. The ends lost 7 bases at V and 2 bases at J; junction bases unmatched: 12. This CDR3 has 16 residues. Germline V lookup: CDR1 MNHNY, CDR2 SVGAGI (reference sequence). This CDR3 is CASIQGQGSVNTEAFF. In DNA, the CDR3 is TGTGCCAGCATCCAAGGACAGGGAAGTGTAAACACTGAAGCTTTCTTT.